These 11 T cell receptor beta chains share one sample of origin, sequenced in a study of Graves' ophthalmopathy and Graves' hyperthyroidism. RNA transcripts served as template for amplifying TCR beta CDR3 sequences. HTBI primers were used in a first-round RT-PCR, which preceded a second-round multiplex PCR. TCRdb re-analysed the multiplex PCR reads in MiXCR, keeping a single row per CDR3 protein. The sample comprises a few hundred thousand distinct CDR3 sequences, about a fifth of which are singletons, and 35% to 55% rests with the top ten. The sequenced sample was peripheral blood. The receptors originated from a woman between 45 and 65 years old with Graves' ophthalmopathy.

The chain has TRBV28 and TRBJ2-7; 9 positions agree with TRBD1. J lost 2 bases, V lost 6 bases, and 5 bases had no gene match. Looked up from germline, CDR1 is MDHEN and CDR2 is SYDVKM. The CDR3 extends over 14 amino acids. The DNA of the CDR3 is TGTGCCAGCAGGGGGACAGGGTTTGCCTACGAGCAGTACTTC. It translates to CASRGTGFAYEQYF.

A note on this clonotype: The junction departs from germline at one end; a sequencing error may be responsible. The V gene is TRBV20-1, the J gene TRBJ2-7; D not certain. This CDR3 has 12 amino acids. Looked up from germline, CDR1 is DFQATT and CDR2 is SNEGSKA (reference sequence). CDR3 loop: CSATAPSYEQSF. CDR3 nucleotide sequence: TGCAGTGCTACTGCGCCCTCCTACGAGCAGTCCTTC.

The chain joins TRBV10-3 to TRBJ1-2; D gene ambiguous. The CDR3 runs to 16 residues. With 6 bases removed from V and 8 bases from J, the gap between germline ends came to 25 bases. CDR1 ENHRY and CDR2 SYGVKD come from the germline V gene. CDR3 sequence: CAISPYGRNPLWGYTF. The DNA of the CDR3 is TGTGCCATCAGCCCCTACGGGCGGAACCCACTATGGGGCTACACCTTC.

The sample holds many counts of this clonotype. The rearrangement joins TRBV5-1 to TRBJ2-2; unclear D gene. Between the trimmed V and J ends, which lost 5 bases and 2 bases, there was a span of 10 bases. Germline V gives CDR1 SGHRS, CDR2 YFSETQ. The CDR3 runs 14 residues. CDR3 residues: CASRPGRNTGELFF. CDR3 bases: TGCGCCAGCAGGCCCGGACGCAACACCGGGGAGCTGTTTTTT.

This clonotype has at least ten counts. The J gene is TRBJ1-1, the V gene TRBV7-2; D uncertain. V dropped 5 bases and J dropped 1 base, with 11 bases sitting between them. The CDR3 sequence is 14 residues long. Per germline, CDR1 SGHTA and CDR2 FQGNSA. As DNA, the CDR3 is TGTGCCAGCAGCCAGGCGACGAAGAACACTGAAGCTTTCTTT. This gives the protein CASSQATKNTEAFF.

At least ten counts were recorded for this clonotype. V and J are TRBV7-2 and TRBJ2-6, with D possibly being TRBD1 (5 bases). Trimming stripped 2 bases from V and 4 bases from J, with 12 bases between. This CDR3 contains 16 residues. The germline V gene has CDR1 SGHTA and CDR2 FQGNSA. CDR3 nucleotide sequence: TGTGCCAGCAGCTTACCGGTAGGGGCCGGGGCCAACGTCCTGACTTTC. Translating gives CASSLPVGAGANVLTF.

This clonotype was recorded many times. The rearrangement links TRBV25-1 to TRBJ1-1, with D perhaps matching TRBD1 (5 bases). This CDR3 comprises 16 residues. V lost 3 bases and J 0 bases, leaving 14 bases between the germline ends. Germline V gene data show CDR1 as MGHDK and CDR2 as SYGVNS. CDR3 bases: TGTGCCAGCAGTGAGGGGACGGATACTATGAACACTGAAGCTTTCTTT. It codes for CASSEGTDTMNTEAFF.

This clonotype showed up many times. The chain combines TRBV5-1 with TRBJ1-1, with D unclear. The CDR3 is 14 residues long. Germline V lookup: CDR1 SGHRS, CDR2 YFSETQ. Trimming left V 4 bases short and J 0 bases short, with 10 bases between. This CDR3 reads CASSVNTMNTEAFF. As DNA, the CDR3 is TGCGCCAGCAGCGTCAATACCATGAACACTGAAGCTTTCTTT. Full variable domain (outside the CDR3, taken from reference TRBV5-1 and TRBJ1-1): KAGVTQTPRYLIKTRGQQVTLSCSPISGHRSVSWYQQTPGQGLQFLFEYFSETQRNKGNFPGRFSGRQFSNSRSEMNVSTLELGDSALYLCASSVNTMNTEAFFGQGTRLTVV.

This clonotype was picked up many times. J is TRBJ2-5 and V is TRBV12-3 or TRBV12-4; D is tentatively TRBD1 or TRBD2 (5 bases each). The length of the CDR3 is 13 residues. V shed 9 bases and J shed 5 bases, with 16 bases lying between them. Written as DNA, the CDR3 is TGTGCCAGTTTACCGGGACCTGGGGAGACCCAGTACTTC. Its protein product is CASLPGPGETQYF.

This clonotype was recorded at least ten times. The chain couples TRBV28 to TRBJ1-3, with 8 bases identical to TRBD1. Germline V gives CDR1 MDHEN, CDR2 SYDVKM. V shed 5 bases, J shed 8 bases, and the junction held 11 bases outside the gene matches. The CDR3 totals 15 residues. In DNA, the CDR3 is TGTGCCAGCAGTGAACACAGGGGGACTGTTCACACCATATATTTT. Its protein is CASSEHRGTVHTIYF.

This clonotype was observed many times. CDR3 in amino acids: CASSEYGQGAGELFF. The CDR3 nucleotides are TGTGCCAGCAGTGAATACGGACAGGGGGCCGGGGAGCTGTTTTTT. This rearrangement joins TRBV25-1 to TRBJ2-2; 10 bases match TRBD1. There are 15 residues in the CDR3. V was clipped by 0 bases and J by 6 bases; unmatched bases: 1. CDR1 is MGHDK, CDR2 SYGVNS, per germline.